The present TCR beta chain was sequenced within a study of naive and memory T cell subsets. Notes on the study in general: A few larger clonotypes appeared in naive repertoires, especially CD8, possibly memory cells re-expressing CD45RA. From naive to CM, EM and EMRA, diversity decreased and Gini increased.

CDR1 is MDHEN and CDR2 is SYDVKM in the germline V gene. The CDR3 runs 14 residues. Trimming removed 1 base at V and 2 bases at J, with 9 bases between. This clonotype was detected only a few times. Its antigen is not known. Both TRBC1 and TRBC2 were covered by a beta constant-region primer of two equimolar oligonucleotides. Four rounds of PCR amplified the ligated cDNA using nested alpha and beta constant-region primers plus SP2. TCRdb re-called the UMI-ligation and nested PCR reads with MiXCR, one entry per CDR3 protein. The data show over 110,000 distinct CDR3 sequences, approximately 18% seen once.

Sequenced: naive CD8+ T cells from blood. The clonotype comes from a human donor in good health. The J gene is TRBJ2-7, the V gene TRBV28; D unresolved. The CDR3 is CASSLFGSTYEQYF. CDR3 nucleotide sequence: TGTGCCAGCAGTTTATTCGGAAGTACCTACGAGCAGTACTTC.